This T cell receptor (beta chain) was documented in a study of cytotoxic CD8 clonotypes in ibrutinib-treated CLL. Study-wide background: Mean values per sample were 250,000 to 300,000 productive templates and 94,082 productive rearrangements. General study results and limits: Clonality was higher at baseline than in age-matched healthy donors and tracked circulating CD8+ T-cell counts.

Sequenced by immunoSEQ multiplex PCR; TCRdb stores in-frame clones only, minus some. The sample shows 160,000 or so clones, roughly 84% of them seen only once. Genomic DNA in an amount of approximately 2 micrograms was extracted from cryopreserved PBMCs and used for the preparation of TCR beta libraries. Per the germline V gene, CDR1 is SQVTM and CDR2 is ANQGSEA. Trimming took 7 bases from V and 0 from J, leaving 14 bases between them. The CDR3 totals 14 residues. Worth noting for this clone: Its antigen remains unidentified.

The receptor comes from a human donor with chronic lymphocytic leukemia. Sequencing was performed on PBMCs, taken at disease progression, from a patient treated with ibrutinib. The J gene is TRBJ2-3, the V gene TRBV29-1; the D gene is possibly TRBD2 (8 bases). This CDR3 reads CSAVAGQSTDTQYF. The CDR3 DNA sequence: TGCAGCGCCGTAGCGGGACAGAGCACAGATACGCAGTATTTT.